This TCR beta chain derives from a study of blood T cell repertoires in COVID-19. Study in general: The analysed material was cDNA or gDNA that came from T cells, B-cell-depleted T cells, or PBMCs.

Original processing methods: Reference gene primer amplification gave estimated nucleated cell counts. Produced via immunoSEQ multiplex PCR; TCRdb's table is partial and in-frame only. V and J calls plus clone size are reproduced from that table; the DNA served to infer D and trimming. Among about 340,000 clones listed, 75% to 90% were seen once. It was during active infection that Seattle patients were enrolled and then longitudinally followed. This clone was seen only once. The CDR3 is made up of 13 amino acids. V lost 5 bases, J lost 9 bases, and 9 bases stayed unmatched. The chain has TRBV12-3 or TRBV12-4 and TRBJ1-1, with 7 nucleotides matching TRBD1. This sequence was found in a woman in her fifties or sixties with COVID-19, enrolled during active disease. The sample consisted of peripheral blood. CDR3: CASSVSPQGKAFF. Here the CDR3 DNA reads TGTGCCAGCAGTGTTTCCCCACAGGGGAAAGCTTTCTTT.